The rows below give T cell receptor beta chains drawn from one sample of a study of cytomegalovirus exposure and HLA in healthy donors. TCRdb's table, derived via immunoSEQ multiplex PCR, lists solely in-frame clones and lacks some. The sample consists of about 100,000 clones, approximately 79% of them appearing once. Sequencing input: PBMCs. The receptors stem from a woman in her thirties or forties in good health and CMV-seropositive. The CDR3 runs from the conserved cysteine through the conserved F or W. D genes are given only for firm matches. Size is stated for part of the rows, as once, few or many counts, or as a class when the clone is expanded.

>NA|TRBV30|TRBJ1-6|once
TGTGCCTGGAAAGGTCGTGGCGGGGTAAGGAATTCACCCCTCCACTTT
CAWKGRGGVRNSPLHF
>TRBD1|TRBV6-5|TRBJ2-3|NA
TGTGCCAGCAGTGGACAGGGGGATACGCAGTATTTT
CASSGQGDTQYF
>TRBD2|TRBV5-1|TRBJ2-2|NA
TGCGCCAGCAGCTTGTCTAGCGGGAACCTGAACACCGGGGAGCTGTTTTTT
CASSLSSGNLNTGELFF
>TRBD1|TRBV11-3|TRBJ1-5|NA
TGTGCCAGCAGCTTAGATCTCGGGACAGGGACGTATAGCAATCAGCCCCAGCATTTT
CASSLDLGTGTYSNQPQHF
>NA|TRBV6-1|TRBJ2-3|NA
TGTGCCGGCACCCTTAGGGGGAGCACAGATACGCAGTATTTT
CAGTLRGSTDTQYF
>NA|TRBV30|TRBJ1-6|NA
TGTGCCTGGACCCCCGGGGGTCGCATTTCACCCCTCCACTTT
CAWTPGGRISPLHF
>TRBD1|TRBV7-2|TRBJ1-2|NA
TGTGCCAGCAGCCAAACAGGGGGAGCTAACTATGGCTACACCTTC
CASSQTGGANYGYTF
>NA|TRBV6-5|TRBJ1-3|NA
TGTGCCAGCAAACAGGGCCTCTCTGGAAACACCATATATTTT
CASKQGLSGNTIYF
>TRBD2|TRBV30|TRBJ2-3|NA
TGTGCCTGGAGCGACCCCCAGCGGGGGCACACAGATACGCAGTATTTT
CAWSDPQRGHTDTQYF
>NA|TRBV9|TRBJ1-1|few
TGTGCCAGCAGCCCATACGGGATACTCTTGAACACTGAAGCTTTCTTT
CASSPYGILLNTEAFF
>TRBD1|TRBV5-1|TRBJ2-7|NA
TGCGCCAGCAGCCTCGGACAGGTCCGCGAGCAGTACTTC
CASSLGQVREQYF
>TRBD1|TRBV11-2|TRBJ1-1|few
TGTGCCAGCAGACCCGGGACAGGTGAGGCTTTCTTT
CASRPGTGEAFF
>NA|TRBV27|TRBJ1-6|NA
TGTGCCAGCAGTCTCCGGAGGGGAGATTCACCCCTCCACTTT
CASSLRRGDSPLHF
>TRBD1|TRBV6-1|TRBJ2-7|NA
TGTGCCAGCAGTGCCTCCGGGACAGGGGGCACCTACGAGCAGTACTTC
CASSASGTGGTYEQYF
>TRBD2|TRBV7-2|TRBJ2-1|NA
TGTGCCAGCAGCTTAGCGGGTAGCGGGGGGGGCTCCTACAATGAGCAGTTCTTC
CASSLAGSGGGSYNEQFF
>TRBD1|TRBV5-8|TRBJ2-3|NA
TGTGCCAGCAGCCGGAACCCCGGGACAGGGAACACAGATACGCAGTATTTT
CASSRNPGTGNTDTQYF
>NA|TRBV6-1|TRBJ1-1|NA
TGTGCCAGCAGTGGGTGGACTGTTGAAGCTTTCTTT
CASSGWTVEAFF
>NA|TRBV5-5|TRBJ2-3|few
TGTGCCAGCATCCACTCACCGTCAGATACGCAGTATTTT
CASIHSPSDTQYF
>NA|TRBV11-2|TRBJ1-3|NA
TGTGCCAGCAGCCCGGACAGCCCTGGAAACACCATATATTTT
CASSPDSPGNTIYF
>NA|TRBV7-2|TRBJ1-1|NA
TGTGCCAGCAGCCCAAACATGAACACTGAAGCTTTCTTT
CASSPNMNTEAFF
>NA|TRBV28|TRBJ1-6|once
TGTGCCAGCAGTTCGGGACATAGGAATTCACCCCTCCACTTT
CASSSGHRNSPLHF
>NA|TRBV5-6|TRBJ2-5|NA
TGTGCCAGCAGCTTGGGTGTCCCCGGGGAGACCCAGTACTTC
CASSLGVPGETQYF
>NA|TRBV29-1|TRBJ1-1|NA
TGCAGCGTTGAAGGGAGGGATTCCACTGAAGCTTTCTTT
CSVEGRDSTEAFF
>NA|TRBV10-3|TRBJ2-2|NA
TGTGCCATGGGGCCGGGGGACGGGGAGCTGTTTTTT
CAMGPGDGELFF
>NA|TRBV4-3|TRBJ1-4|NA
TGCGCCAGCAGCCAAGATAGCAGGGATGGCGAAAAACTGTTTTTT
CASSQDSRDGEKLFF
>NA|TRBV5-1|TRBJ1-1|NA
TGCGCCAGCAGCATATTGCGGATGAACACTGAAGCTTTCTTT
CASSILRMNTEAFF
>NA|TRBV6-5|TRBJ1-2|few
TGTGCCAGCAGTTACGACGGGGAGAACTATGGCTACACCTTC
CASSYDGENYGYTF